This T cell receptor (beta chain) was identified in a study of control samples from healthy donors and cancer patients. Profiling relied on immunoSEQ multiplex PCR, and the TCRdb table lists in-frame clones only, not all of them. Of some 170,000 clones listed, about 95% were seen once; the top ten hold approximately 15%. Deletions cut 7 bases from V and 6 bases from J, with 12 bases between. The CDR3 length is 12 residues. CDR1 and CDR2 from the germline V gene are LNHDA and SQIVND (reference sequence). The clonotype was recovered from a man in his 60s with colorectal cancer. The sample was PBMCs. The chain recombines TRBV19 with TRBJ1-2; D possibly corresponds to TRBD1 (5 bases). CDR3 DNA: TGTGCCAGTACCGGGGACGTTCATGGCTACACCTTC. Amino acids: CASTGDVHGYTF.